This passage covers 2 T cell receptor beta chains from one sample sequenced in a study of T cell repertoires in cytomegalovirus infection. For these receptors, no antigen is known. TCRdb re-analysed the reads in MiXCR, keeping a single row per CDR3 protein. Here the sample spans 60,000 to 80,000 distinct CDR3 sequences, around 20% being singletons. The sample in question was CD8+ T cells from cultured PBMCs, obtained from culture after CMV antigen stimulation. The receptors originated from a human donor in good health (CMV status not recorded). Some clones in this sample may be carry-over from other donors' samples.

This clonotype was picked up a small number of times. The chain joins TRBV7-8 to TRBJ2-3, with 11 bases identical to TRBD2. The CDR3 totals 15 residues. Germline V gene sequence: CDR1 SGHVS, CDR2 FQNEAQ. J gave up 3 bases and V 5 bases, and 4 bases lay outside the gene matches. The CDR3 nucleotides are TGTGCCAGCAGCCCCAGGACTAGCGGGACAGATACGCAGTATTTT. The encoded protein is CASSPRTSGTDTQYF.

The chain is built from TRBV7-8 and TRBJ1-1; D not resolved. V lost 2 bases and J lost 1, with 11 bases in between. The CDR3 spans 15 residues. Germline V gives CDR1 SGHVS, CDR2 FQNEAQ. Here the CDR3 DNA reads TGTGCCAGCAGCTTAAGTGAGGGTCCGAACACTGAAGCTTTCTTT. Translating it yields CASSLSEGPNTEAFF.